The 24 T cell receptor beta chains presented below share a single source sample, sequenced in a study of CD8+ T cells in alopecia areata (dated by TCRdb to between 2017 and 2018). The time point label corresponds to: 4 weeks on oral tofacitinib. This specimen's treatment or condition label, per the study, means: oral pan-JAK inhibitor, 5-10 mg twice daily. Receptors were amplified or captured by the immunoSEQ multiplex PCR assay. RNA was extracted from all samples and reverse transcribed into cDNA, which served as template for TCR sequencing. Imported from immuneACCESS, the table was reduced by TCRdb to in-frame sequences with V and J called. These copies leave out some clones; in studies compared against another copy, an unresolved V gene accounts for under half, and the cause of the remainder is not known. The table for this sample lists some 110,000 clones; approximately 52% of them were counted only once. The ten largest clones capture 25% to 30% of the sample.

Sequences were derived from CD8+ T cells sorted from blood, sampled at week 4, from a patient treated with tofacitinib. All receptors come from a human donor with alopecia areata.

This rearrangement joins TRBV19 to TRBJ2-3; D gene unclear. Germline V gives CDR1 LNHDA, CDR2 SQIVND (reference sequence). CDR3 size: 15 residues. Deletions cut 4 bases from V and 0 bases from J, with 11 bases between. CDR3 residues: CASSKSAPSTDTQYF. CDR3 sequence (DNA): TGTGCCAGTAGTAAGTCAGCGCCCAGCACAGATACGCAGTATTTT.

The chain carries TRBV30 and TRBJ2-5, with TRBD2 identical over 9 bases. The CDR3 is made up of 15 amino acids. V was pared by 1 base and J by 5 bases, with 8 bases of the junction left unmatched. Germline CDR1 GTSNPN, CDR2 SVGIG (reference sequence). CDR3 bases: TGTGCCTGGAGTGCCGCTAGCGGGGTAGTTGAGACCCAGTACTTC. Its protein product is CAWSAASGVVETQYF. Full variable domain (remainder filled in from reference TRBV30 and TRBJ2-5): SQTIHQWPATLVQPVGSPLSLECTVEGTSNPNLYWYRQAAGRGLQLLFYSVGIGQISSEVPQNLSASRPQDRQFILSSKKLLLSDSGFYLCAWSAASGVVETQYFGPGTRLLVL.

The chain couples TRBV6-1 to TRBJ2-7, with D perhaps TRBD2 (6 bases). CDR1 and CDR2 from the germline V gene are MNHNS and SASEGT. Trimming stripped 5 bases from V and 2 bases from J, with 7 bases between. The CDR3 is 12 residues long. CDR3 loop: CASSPGAYEQYF. In DNA form, the CDR3 reads TGTGCCAGCAGTCCGGGGGCCTACGAGCAGTACTTC.

The chain employs TRBV29-1 and TRBJ1-5; D ambiguous. Germline V CDR1 and CDR2: SQVTM, ANQGSEA. V lost 7 bases and J 4 bases, leaving 11 bases between the germline ends. The CDR3 extends over 12 amino acids. The CDR3 reads CSASDHNQPQHF. CDR3 DNA sequence: TGCAGCGCCTCGGACCATAATCAGCCCCAGCATTTT.

This clone appeared a single time. The J gene is TRBJ2-1, the V gene TRBV7-2; D perhaps matches TRBD2 (5 bases). This CDR3 is built from 15 residues. Germline values: CDR1 SGHTA, CDR2 FQGNSA. With 4 bases removed from V and 3 bases from J, the gap between germline ends came to 13 bases. The CDR3 sequence: CASSWWTSHYNEQFF. For the CDR3, the DNA is TGTGCCAGCAGCTGGTGGACTTCCCACTACAATGAGCAGTTCTTC. The variable domain in full, completed from reference TRBV7-2 and TRBJ2-1, reads GAGVSQSPSNKVTEKGKDVELRCDPISGHTALYWYRQSLGQGLEFLIYFQGNSAPDKSGLPSDRFSAERTGGSVSTLTIQRTQQEDSAVYLCASSWWTSHYNEQFFGPGTRLTVL.

There are a few counts of this clone. The chain recombines TRBV29-1 with TRBJ1-1, with 9 positions matching TRBD1. The germline V gene encodes CDR1 SQVTM and CDR2 ANQGSEA. The CDR3 consists of 13 residues. The trim removed 5 bases at V and 4 bases at J, leaving 5 bases unmatched. CDR3 sequence (DNA): TGCAGCGTTAGTACAGGGGGCGGCACTGAAGCTTTCTTT. Translated: CSVSTGGGTEAFF.

The chain couples TRBV2 to TRBJ1-6; no reliable D call. V shed 4 bases and J shed 5 bases, with 6 bases lying between them. Germline V gene sequence: CDR1 SNHLY, CDR2 FYNNEI. This CDR3 comprises 13 residues. CDR3 in amino acids: CASSVDDNSPLHF. The CDR3 DNA is TGTGCCAGCAGTGTGGACGATAATTCACCCCTCCACTTT.

A few counts support this clone. The V call is TRBV7-9, the J call TRBJ2-1; D may be TRBD2 (5 bases). The germline V gene encodes CDR1 SEHNR and CDR2 FQNEAQ (reference sequence). Trimming removed 4 bases from V and 8 bases from J, with 15 bases in between. This CDR3 is 14 amino acids long. The chain's CDR3 is CASSCLGSRDEQFF. CDR3 coding DNA: TGTGCCAGCAGCTGCTTGGGGAGTAGGGATGAGCAGTTCTTC. Full variable domain (missing parts from reference TRBV7-9 and TRBJ2-1): DTGVSQNPRHKITKRGQNVTFRCDPISEHNRLYWYRQTLGQGPEFLTYFQNEAQLEKSRLLSDRFSAERPKGSFSTLEIQRTEQGDSAMYLCASSCLGSRDEQFFGPGTRLTVL.

The chain has TRBV14 and TRBJ2-5; a possible D gene is TRBD1 (6 bases). Trimming left V 5 bases short and J 2 bases short, with 9 bases between. This CDR3 contains 13 residues. Per the germline V gene, CDR1 is SGHDN and CDR2 is FVKESK. The DNA for the CDR3 is TGTGCCAGCAGCTTCGACAGGCAAGAGACCCAGTACTTC. Amino acids: CASSFDRQETQYF.

This chain connects TRBV5-4 to TRBJ2-6; D is perhaps TRBD1 (6 bases). The germline V gene encodes CDR1 SGHNT and CDR2 YYREEE (reference sequence). V was cut by 0 bases and J by 0 bases, with 10 bases left in between. This CDR3 region has 17 residues. CDR3 loop: CASSLDRVLSGANVLTF. The CDR3 DNA reads as TGTGCCAGCAGCTTGGACAGGGTCCTCTCTGGGGCCAACGTCCTGACTTTC.

This clone came up a few times. The chain is built from TRBV5-6 and TRBJ1-5; weak D call: TRBD1 (5 bases). CDR1 and CDR2 from the germline V gene are SGHDT and YYEEEE. This CDR3 spans 14 amino acids. V shed 4 bases and J shed 2 bases, with 10 bases lying between them. DNA for the CDR3: TGTGCCAGCAGCGCAGGGTGGGGCAATCAGCCCCAGCATTTT. Its translation is CASSAGWGNQPQHF.

The CDR3 spells CSVEEPGYPSYNEQFF. Here the CDR3 DNA reads TGCAGCGTTGAAGAACCAGGCTACCCTTCCTACAATGAGCAGTTCTTC. The chain couples TRBV29-1 to TRBJ2-1; D not resolved. The CDR3 loop spans 16 amino acids. V was pared by 0 bases and J by 1 base, with 13 bases between. Germline lookup yields CDR1 SQVTM and CDR2 ANQGSEA.

This clone was detected once. The identical CDR3 is also encoded by other nucleotide sequences in the sample. The rearrangement links TRBV29-1 to TRBJ2-7, with D possibly TRBD2 on 6 matching bases. Trimming removed 6 bases from V and 1 base from J, with 10 bases in between. Germline values: CDR1 SQVTM, CDR2 ANQGSEA. There are 12 residues in the CDR3. The CDR3 DNA reads TGCAGCGTCGAGGAGGGATCCTACGAGCAGTACTTC. Translating gives CSVEEGSYEQYF.

This clone was recorded a few times. V usage is TRBV4-3 and J usage is TRBJ2-3, with D possibly being TRBD1 (5 bases). This CDR3 spans 15 amino acids. V was pared by 0 bases and J by 4 bases, with 11 bases between. From germline, CDR1 is LGHNA and CDR2 YSLEER. The CDR3 protein is CASSQDDRNADTQYF. The CDR3 DNA is TGCGCCAGCAGCCAAGATGACAGAAACGCAGATACGCAGTATTTT.

The chain uses TRBV4-3 and TRBJ2-7; 11 bases align to TRBD1. Trimming took 0 bases from V and 5 from J; bases not matched to a gene: 3. Germline lookup yields CDR1 LGHNA and CDR2 YSLEER. CDR3 size: 15 residues. CDR3 in DNA: TGCGCCAGCAGCCAAGATGGGGGACAGGGGGACGAGCAGTACTTC. It yields the protein CASSQDGGQGDEQYF.

Judged by abundance, this clone is large. At the DNA level, this CDR3 is encoded by other sequences in the same sample as well. V and J are TRBV4-2 and TRBJ2-2; D unresolved. CDR1 LGHNA and CDR2 YNFKEQ come from the germline V gene. CDR3 size: 12 residues. The V end was cut by 0 bases, the J end by 4 bases, with 0 bases between. The CDR3 bases are TGTGCCAGCAGCCAAGACACCGGGGAGCTGTTTTTT. Protein: CASSQDTGELFF.

The J gene is TRBJ2-2, the V gene TRBV28, with 7 bases fitting TRBD2. Trimming took 5 bases from V and 2 from J; bases not matched to a gene: 14. CDR3 length: 18 amino acids. The germline gives CDR1 MDHEN, CDR2 SYDVKM. CDR3: CASSLRAAIAGNTGELFF. In DNA, the CDR3 is TGTGCCAGCAGTCTCCGGGCGGCCATAGCGGGCAACACCGGGGAGCTGTTTTTT.

This clone was recorded a few times. The chain has TRBV4-1 and TRBJ1-4; perhaps TRBD1 as D (5 bases). Germline V gene sequence: CDR1 MGHRA, CDR2 YSYEKL. The V end was cut by 0 bases, the J end by 7 bases, with 27 bases between. The CDR3 runs 20 residues. The CDR3 region has the DNA TGCGCCAGCAGCCAAGATATGCCAGGGATCGAAGGTTGGCTTGGTGAAAAACTGTTTTTT. This codes for CASSQDMPGIEGWLGEKLFF.

This clone was counted a few times. This sequence joins TRBV30 and TRBJ1-1; perhaps TRBD1 as D (6 bases). V gave up 2 bases and J gave up 7 bases, with 8 bases separating them. Germline V gives CDR1 GTSNPN, CDR2 SVGIG (reference sequence). The CDR3 covers 11 residues. The CDR3 here is CAWSQGLEAFF. CDR3 nucleotides: TGTGCCTGGAGTCAGGGGCTTGAAGCTTTCTTT. Complete variable domain (other parts from reference TRBV30 and TRBJ1-1): SQTIHQWPATLVQPVGSPLSLECTVEGTSNPNLYWYRQAAGRGLQLLFYSVGIGQISSEVPQNLSASRPQDRQFILSSKKLLLSDSGFYLCAWSQGLEAFFGQGTRLTVV.

The CDR3 region has the DNA TGCAGCGAGGCCAGGGGACAGGCCGTCCAAGAGACCCAGTACTTC. Translation gives CSEARGQAVQETQYF. The chain carries TRBV29-1 and TRBJ2-5; 8 positions agree with TRBD1. In germline, CDR1 is SQVTM, CDR2 ANQGSEA. CDR3 size: 15 residues. The junction had 11 bases not matched to a gene; V was cut back by 7 bases and J by 1 base.

V gene TRBV29-1 combines with J gene TRBJ2-5; possibly TRBD1 or TRBD2 for D (5 bases each). V was shortened by 0 bases and J by 1 base, with 12 bases between the two germline ends. The germline CDR1 and CDR2 sequences are SQVTM and ANQGSEA. CDR3 length: 15 residues. The CDR3 loop reads CSVEDGGHTQETQYF. DNA for the CDR3: TGCAGCGTTGAAGATGGAGGACATACCCAAGAGACCCAGTACTTC.

CDR3 in DNA: TGTGCCAGCAGCCTAGGGGGAGCGGTGAGCTCCTACAATGAGCAGTTCTTC. This sequence encodes CASSLGGAVSSYNEQFF. The chain is built from TRBV7-2 and TRBJ2-1; possible D gene TRBD1, 6 bases. Germline CDR1 and CDR2: SGHTA and FQGNSA. V was clipped by 5 bases and J by 0 bases, with 17 bases between them. The CDR3 is made up of 17 amino acids.

This sequence joins TRBV7-9 and TRBJ2-2, with D maybe TRBD1 (6 bases). The length of the CDR3 is 16 residues. The germline V gene has CDR1 SEHNR and CDR2 FQNEAQ (reference sequence). The germline V and J ends were trimmed by 5 bases and 6 bases, with 19 bases remaining between them. CDR3 residues: CASSPERDNTAGELFF. The CDR3 nucleotides are TGTGCCAGCAGCCCCGAAAGGGACAACACGGCCGGGGAGCTGTTTTTT.

J is TRBJ1-2 and V is TRBV5-1; D possibly corresponds to TRBD1 (6 bases). CDR1 is SGHRS and CDR2 is YFSETQ in the germline V gene. V was trimmed by 0 bases and J by 2 bases, leaving 8 bases between them. There are 14 residues in the CDR3. The CDR3 is CASSLDTGNYGYTF. The CDR3 DNA reads TGCGCCAGCAGCTTGGATACAGGGAACTATGGCTACACCTTC.